This entry lists 25 T cell receptor beta chains sequenced from one sample in a study of T cell responses to AZD1222 COVID-19 vaccine. Using immunoSEQ multiplex PCR, the repertoire was profiled, and TCRdb retains in-frame clones only, with some absent. The repertoire consists of about 210,000 clones, with about 94% occurring once and the leading ten covering around 1.7%. This sample comprised peripheral blood, obtained 28 days after the second dose of the MenACWY control vaccine. The receptors originated from an adult who received the MenACWY meningococcal vaccine as a control.

The chain has TRBV27 and TRBJ2-1, with TRBD2 as a possible D gene (5 bases). The CDR3 contains 14 residues. V was trimmed by 8 bases and J by 5 bases, leaving 16 bases between them. The V gene's germline CDR1 is MNHEY and CDR2 SMNVEV (reference sequence). The CDR3 nucleotides are TGTGCCAGCGGTTCTAGCTTATCCAACAATGAGCAGTTCTTC. Translated, it gives CASGSSLSNNEQFF.

The gene calls are TRBV9 and TRBJ1-3; no firm D call. The V gene lost 7 bases and the J gene lost 4 bases, with 6 bases spanning the gap. Germline V gives CDR1 SGDLS, CDR2 YYNGEE. The CDR3 covers 11 residues. CDR3 sequence: CASRTGNTIYF. DNA for the CDR3: TGTGCCAGCCGTACCGGAAACACCATATATTTT.

In nucleotides, the CDR3 is TGTGCCAGCAGTTACCCCCTAGCGGGGCCCACCGGGGAGCTGTTTTTT. The encoded protein is CASSYPLAGPTGELFF. The rearrangement uses TRBV6-2 or TRBV6-3 and TRBJ2-2; 9 bases agree with TRBD2. The CDR3 totals 16 residues. Germline V lookup: CDR1 MNHEY, CDR2 SVGEGT. After removal of 2 bases from V and 4 bases from J, the junction contained 5 bases not matched to a gene.

The rearrangement uses TRBV9 and TRBJ1-2; D remains unclear. The CDR3 is made up of 13 amino acids. Germline CDR1 reads SGDLS; CDR2 reads YYNGEE. Trimming shortened V by 4 bases and J by 8 bases, and 15 bases separated the two germline ends. CDR3: CASSPGHRSGYTF. In nucleotides, the CDR3 is TGTGCCAGCAGCCCGGGCCATCGGTCCGGCTACACCTTC.

The V and J genes are TRBV2 and TRBJ2-4; D is unresolved. Between the trimmed V and J ends, which lost 3 bases and 0 bases, there was a span of 12 bases. The CDR3 sequence is 16 residues long. Germline V gene data show CDR1 as SNHLY and CDR2 as FYNNEI. CDR3 in DNA: TGTGCCAGCAGTGAGGCGATGTTCCTAGCCAAAAACATTCAGTACTTC. Protein product: CASSEAMFLAKNIQYF.

V is TRBV7-6 and J is TRBJ1-6, with a possible D match to TRBD1 (5 bases). The CDR3 is 16 amino acids. Germline values: CDR1 SGHVS, CDR2 FNYEAQ. V gave up 4 bases and J gave up 4 bases, with 14 bases separating them. Written as DNA, the CDR3 is TGTGCCAGCAGCTCGTTGACAGAGAAATATAATTCACCCCTCCACTTT. It specifies CASSSLTEKYNSPLHF. The whole variable domain, remainder taken from reference TRBV7-6 and TRBJ1-6, is GAGVSQSPRYKVTKRGQDVALRCDPISGHVSLYWYRQALGQGPEFLTYFNYEAQQDKSGLPNDRFSAERPEGSISTLTIQRTEQRDSAMYRCASSSLTEKYNSPLHFGNGTRLTVT.

This chain links TRBV28 with TRBJ1-2; no reliable D call. Germline-derived CDR1 and CDR2 are MDHEN and SYDVKM. Between the trimmed V and J ends, which lost 5 bases and 7 bases, there was a span of 14 bases. The length of the CDR3 is 13 residues. Here the CDR3 DNA reads TGTGCCAGCAGTGAGGCCGACGAGGCTGGCTACACCTTC. Translated: CASSEADEAGYTF.

The count of this clone is one. The chain combines TRBV7-2 with TRBJ2-7; the D gene could be TRBD1 or TRBD2 (7 bases each). The V gene's germline CDR1 is SGHTA and CDR2 FQGNSA. The CDR3 extends over 17 amino acids. Deletions cut 5 bases from V and 5 bases from J, with 25 bases between. CDR3 region: CASSPREAGGVWHEQYF. The CDR3 DNA is TGTGCCAGCAGCCCCCGGGAGGCAGGGGGGGTGTGGCACGAGCAGTACTTC.

The chain recombines TRBV19 with TRBJ2-1; D assignment may be TRBD1 or TRBD2 (5 bases each). Germline V gene data show CDR1 as LNHDA and CDR2 as SQIVND (reference sequence). The ends were cut back, 4 bases at V and 8 bases at J, with 12 bases in the middle. The CDR3 consists of 13 residues. CDR3 sequence: CASSTSQGHEQFF. CDR3 DNA: TGTGCCAGTAGTACATCTCAGGGACATGAGCAGTTCTTC.

The V and J genes are TRBV21-1 and TRBJ2-7; the table gives TRBD1 as D, unverified against the DNA. TRBV21-1 is a recognized pseudogene. The CDR3 spans 17 residues. CDR3: CASSSREPERIQDEQYF. CDR3 sequence (DNA): TGTGCCAGCAGCAGCAGGGAACCCGAGAGGATACAGGACGAGCAGTACTTC.

The rearrangement links TRBV7-3 to TRBJ2-5, with 8 bases lining up with TRBD1. CDR3 length: 14 amino acids. The V gene's germline CDR1 is SGHTA and CDR2 FQGTGA. Trimming took 2 bases from V and 2 from J; bases not matched to a gene: 1. The CDR3 sequence is CASSLGTGQETQYF. Written as DNA, the CDR3 is TGTGCCAGCAGCTTAGGGACAGGACAAGAGACCCAGTACTTC.

The chain recombines TRBV19 with TRBJ1-5; D is undetermined. Germline CDR1 reads LNHDA; CDR2 reads SQIVND (reference sequence). Deletions cut 3 bases from V and 2 bases from J, with 11 bases between. The CDR3 extends over 15 amino acids. CDR3 loop: CASSIQVAGNQPQHF. The CDR3 DNA is TGTGCCAGTAGTATTCAGGTTGCGGGCAATCAGCCCCAGCATTTT.

This clone appeared once. The V and J genes are TRBV7-9 and TRBJ1-6; no firm D call. V was trimmed by 3 bases and J by 7 bases, leaving 10 bases between them. Germline CDR1 reads SEHNR; CDR2 reads FQNEAQ (reference sequence). CDR3 size: 14 residues. CDR3 coding DNA: TGTGCCAGCAGCTTGGGGTTGACGAATTCACCCCTCCACTTT. It is translated as CASSLGLTNSPLHF. The full variable domain, completed using reference TRBV7-9 and TRBJ1-6, is DTGVSQNPRHKITKRGQNVTFRCDPISEHNRLYWYRQTLGQGPEFLTYFQNEAQLEKSRLLSDRFSAERPKGSFSTLEIQRTEQGDSAMYLCASSLGLTNSPLHFGNGTRLTVT.

With regard to this clone: This sample also contains other DNA sequences that code for the same CDR3. This chain links TRBV5-1 with TRBJ1-1, with unresolved D. Trimming pared 0 bases from V and 0 bases from J, leaving 6 bases between. CDR1 and CDR2 from the germline V gene are SGHRS and YFSETQ. The CDR3 consists of 14 residues. CDR3: CASSLGQMNTEAFF. In nucleotides, the CDR3 is TGCGCCAGCAGCTTGGGGCAGATGAACACTGAAGCTTTCTTT.

The chain combines TRBV4-2 with TRBJ2-1; 7 nucleotides agree with TRBD2. Germline V gene lookup returns CDR1 LGHNA and CDR2 YNFKEQ. The junction had 8 bases not matched to a gene; V was cut back by 3 bases and J by 6 bases. This CDR3 contains 15 residues. The CDR3 DNA reads as TGTGCCAGCAGCCAGGAAGTACTAGCGCCCAATGAGCAGTTCTTC. Its translation is CASSQEVLAPNEQFF.

Only one count was recorded for this clone. This chain uses TRBV27 with TRBJ1-1; D is unclear. The CDR3 totals 15 residues. Trimming shortened V by 5 bases and J by 4 bases, and 17 bases separated the two germline ends. CDR1 is MNHEY and CDR2 is SMNVEV in the germline V gene (reference sequence). The CDR3 loop is CASSALTVLSTEAFF. The CDR3 nucleotides are TGTGCCAGCAGTGCGCTGACTGTTCTAAGCACTGAAGCTTTCTTT.

This chain uses TRBV5-1 with TRBJ2-7; D unresolved. V shed 4 bases and J shed 7 bases, with 15 bases lying between them. The CDR3 extends over 13 amino acids. CDR1 SGHRS and CDR2 YFSETQ come from the germline V gene. Here the CDR3 DNA reads TGCGCCAGCAGCATGTCAGGACCTAGGGAGCAGTACTTC. It is translated as CASSMSGPREQYF.

The rearrangement joins TRBV18 to TRBJ2-7, with D possibly matching TRBD1 (6 bases). Trimming cost V 3 bases and J 5 bases, with 14 bases left between them. Looked up from germline, CDR1 is KGHSH and CDR2 is LQKENI. The CDR3 consists of 14 residues. CDR3 loop: CASSPSGESNEQYF. The DNA for the CDR3 is TGTGCCAGCTCACCGTCAGGGGAATCGAACGAGCAGTACTTC.

V and J are TRBV19 and TRBJ2-2; D is uncertain. The germline V gene has CDR1 LNHDA and CDR2 SQIVND (reference sequence). This CDR3 region has 16 residues. The germline V and J ends were trimmed by 4 bases and 2 bases, with 14 bases remaining between them. The CDR3 loop reads CASSTLRQVNTGELFF. In nucleotides, the CDR3 is TGTGCCAGTAGTACCCTTCGTCAGGTCAACACCGGGGAGCTGTTTTTT.

The chain couples TRBV15 to TRBJ1-4; the D is unclear. In germline, CDR1 is LNHNV, CDR2 YYDKDF (reference sequence). This CDR3 has 16 residues. V gave up 0 bases and J gave up 0 bases, with 8 bases separating them. The CDR3 protein is CATSRDPVSTNEKLFF. CDR3 DNA sequence: TGTGCCACCAGCAGAGATCCGGTTTCAACTAATGAAAAACTGTTTTTT.

The rearrangement links TRBV28 to TRBJ1-2; 9 positions match TRBD1. The germline CDR1 and CDR2 sequences are MDHEN and SYDVKM. The CDR3 runs to 14 residues. The ends lost 4 bases at V and 8 bases at J; junction bases unmatched: 8. The CDR3 region is CASSSPGQGSGYTF. The CDR3 bases are TGTGCCAGCAGTTCCCCGGGACAGGGCTCCGGCTACACCTTC.

The chain combines TRBV9 with TRBJ1-3, with a tentative D call TRBD1 (6 bases). V gave up 4 bases and J gave up 0 bases, with 20 bases separating them. Germline V gives CDR1 SGDLS, CDR2 YYNGEE. The CDR3 has 18 residues. CDR3 DNA sequence: TGTGCCAGCAGCCCCCGCATAGGGGGAGGTAGCTCTGGAAACACCATATATTTT. Encoded protein: CASSPRIGGGSSGNTIYF.

The V and J genes are TRBV7-6 and TRBJ1-5; 8 nucleotides agree with TRBD1. The CDR3 is 19 residues long. Germline V lookup: CDR1 SGHVS, CDR2 FNYEAQ. V was pared by 5 bases and J by 2 bases, with 17 bases of the junction left unmatched. CDR3 amino acids: CASSAQGGSWSARNQPQHF. The CDR3 region has the DNA TGTGCCAGCAGCGCACAGGGGGGGTCTTGGTCGGCGCGCAATCAGCCCCAGCATTTT.

The chain is built from TRBV11-3 and TRBJ2-5; D is perhaps TRBD1 or TRBD2 (5 bases each). Germline CDR1 and CDR2: SGHNT and YENEEA. V shed 8 bases and J shed 4 bases, with 11 bases lying between them. This CDR3 has 12 amino acids. The CDR3, as DNA: TGTGCCAGCCCAGGGACGGTAGAGACCCAGTACTTC. As protein: CASPGTVETQYF.

This chain uses TRBV5-1 with TRBJ2-7; 7 bases agree with TRBD1. The CDR3 loop spans 13 amino acids. Germline V gene lookup returns CDR1 SGHRS and CDR2 YFSETQ. After removal of 7 bases from V and 2 bases from J, the junction contained 6 bases not matched to a gene. CDR3 nucleotides: TGCGCCAGCCGACCGGGACAGACCTACGAGCAGTACTTC. Protein product: CASRPGQTYEQYF.